Below are 29 T cell receptor beta chains sequenced from a single sample in a study of identifying expanded T cells in peripheral blood. TCRdb's table, derived via immunoSEQ multiplex PCR, lists solely in-frame clones and lacks some. Of 120,000 or so clones in the sample, roughly 80% were seen once. Sequenced: blood. The receptors come from a person aged 18 to 75 in good health.

The chain recombines TRBV7-9 with TRBJ2-3; TRBD2 matches 8 bases. The V and J ends lost 5 bases and 1 base, in that order; junction bases with no gene match: 14. Germline V gene sequence: CDR1 SEHNR, CDR2 FQNEAQ (reference sequence). This CDR3 region has 18 residues. This CDR3 reads CASSLGVIAGTGTDTQYF. DNA of the CDR3: TGTGCCAGCAGCCTTGGGGTGATAGCGGGAACTGGCACAGATACGCAGTATTTT.

Details on this clone: A much larger clone differs by one base, so this may be a read error. The sample contains more than one DNA sequence encoding this CDR3. The V gene is TRBV20-1, the J gene TRBJ1-1; D gene unclear. CDR1 and CDR2 (germline): DFQATT, SNEGSKA (reference sequence). Trimming stripped 2 bases from V and 1 base from J, with 2 bases between. This CDR3 is built from 11 residues. This chain's CDR3 is CSARRNTEAFF. CDR3 DNA sequence: TGCAGTGCTAGACGGAACACTGAAGCTTTCTTT.

The chain combines TRBV19 with TRBJ1-1; TRBD1 is a possible D gene (5 bases). Germline V gene data show CDR1 as LNHDA and CDR2 as SQIVND (reference sequence). There are 13 residues in the CDR3. Trimming left V 5 bases short and J 1 base short, with 8 bases between. CDR3: CASSVDRNTEAFF. CDR3 in DNA: TGTGCCAGTAGTGTCGACAGGAACACTGAAGCTTTCTTT.

CDR3 DNA sequence: TGTGCCAGTAAAACTCAGGGGACACTGAGGAATGAGCAGTTCTTC. It specifies CASKTQGTLRNEQFF. The chain joins TRBV19 to TRBJ2-1; D perhaps matches TRBD1 (6 bases). Germline V gives CDR1 LNHDA, CDR2 SQIVND (reference sequence). The CDR3 is 15 amino acids. V lost 7 bases and J 7 bases, leaving 20 bases between the germline ends.

The rearrangement joins TRBV2 to TRBJ1-6; no definite D call. This CDR3 is 16 amino acids long. The germline CDR1 and CDR2 sequences are SNHLY and FYNNEI. The V and J ends lost 1 base and 0 bases respectively, with 7 bases between them. The CDR3 region is CASSEGRGSYNSPLHF. The DNA of the CDR3 is TGTGCCAGCAGTGAAGGTCGGGGCTCCTATAATTCACCCCTCCACTTT.

This chain joins TRBV25-1 and TRBJ1-2; D gene uncertain. The CDR3 is made up of 13 amino acids. Germline loops: CDR1 MGHDK, CDR2 SYGVNS. V gave up 3 bases and J gave up 4 bases, with 9 bases separating them. The CDR3 sequence: CASSDNVGYGYTF. DNA for the CDR3: TGTGCCAGCAGTGACAACGTAGGCTATGGCTACACCTTC.

This clone was counted between two and nine times. The genes are TRBV29-1 and TRBJ1-5; D gene ambiguous. V was clipped by 4 bases and J by 2 bases, with 9 bases between them. Germline V gene lookup returns CDR1 SQVTM and CDR2 ANQGSEA. CDR3 length equals 13 residues. The chain's CDR3 is CSVGFGGNQPQHF. CDR3 coding DNA: TGCAGCGTTGGTTTTGGGGGCAATCAGCCCCAGCATTTT.

J is TRBJ1-5 and V is TRBV15; D unclear. This CDR3 has 16 residues. The germline V gene has CDR1 LNHNV and CDR2 YYDKDF (reference sequence). V was shortened by 1 base and J by 6 bases, with 16 bases between the two germline ends. The DNA of the CDR3 is TGTGCCACCAGCAGAGGGGGTGGGCCAGGAACTCAGCCCCAGCATTTT. Its translation is CATSRGGGPGTQPQHF.

This clone was seen once. This rearrangement joins TRBV9 to TRBJ1-2, with 7 bases lining up with TRBD1. CDR1 SGDLS and CDR2 YYNGEE come from the germline V gene. V shed 0 bases and J 8 bases; nucleotides not matched to a gene: 13. The CDR3 consists of 16 residues. The CDR3 reads CASSVGDSTTYGGYTF. The CDR3 DNA reads as TGTGCCAGCAGCGTAGGGGACAGTACTACCTATGGCGGCTACACCTTC.

This sequence joins TRBV5-1 and TRBJ2-1; unclear D gene. The CDR3 covers 14 residues. Germline assignment: CDR1 SGHRS and CDR2 YFSETQ. Trimming took off 3 bases at V and 6 bases at J, with 13 bases between the two ends. The CDR3, as DNA: TGCGCCAGCAGCTCGTCCCTCCGAAGCAATGAGCAGTTCTTC. It specifies CASSSSLRSNEQFF.

The V and J genes are TRBV11-3 and TRBJ2-7, with TRBD1 as a possible D gene (5 bases). The CDR3 length is 13 residues. Germline CDR1 reads SGHNT; CDR2 reads YENEEA. The V end was cut by 1 base, the J end by 2 bases, with 6 bases between. The CDR3 coding sequence is TGTGCCAGCAGCTTAGGGACAACCTACGAGCAGTACTTC. The encoded protein is CASSLGTTYEQYF.

This clone appeared once. The gene calls are TRBV7-9 and TRBJ2-5, with D perhaps matching TRBD2 (6 bases). Germline CDR1 reads SEHNR; CDR2 reads FQNEAQ (reference sequence). This CDR3 has 17 residues. Trimming took off 3 bases at V and 2 bases at J, with 19 bases between the two ends. This CDR3 reads CASSFLSGGGLQETQYF. In DNA, the CDR3 is TGTGCCAGCAGCTTCTTGTCCGGTGGAGGGCTACAAGAGACCCAGTACTTC.

The chain couples TRBV18 to TRBJ1-2, with a possible D match to TRBD1 (5 bases). Per the germline V gene, CDR1 is KGHSH and CDR2 is LQKENI. This CDR3 has 12 residues. Trimming removed 6 bases from V and 7 bases from J, with 12 bases in between. The CDR3 loop reads CASSANQGGYTF. As DNA, the CDR3 is TGTGCCAGCTCCGCAAACCAGGGTGGCTACACCTTC.

The CDR3 spells CASSSGQSPNSPLHF. Written as DNA, the CDR3 is TGTGCCAGCAGCTCCGGACAGTCCCCAAATTCACCCCTCCACTTT. The chain couples TRBV7-9 to TRBJ1-6, with D maybe TRBD1 (6 bases). V lost 4 bases and J 7 bases, leaving 14 bases between the germline ends. Germline V gene sequence: CDR1 SEHNR, CDR2 FQNEAQ (reference sequence). CDR3 length: 15 amino acids.

The V and J genes are TRBV18 and TRBJ1-5; D gene uncertain. Trimming cost V 2 bases and J 7 bases, with 12 bases left between them. The V gene's germline CDR1 is KGHSH and CDR2 LQKENI. This CDR3 region has 14 residues. DNA of the CDR3: TGTGCCAGCTCACCAAATGGTATAGGGCAGCCCCAGCATTTT. Protein: CASSPNGIGQPQHF. The entire variable domain, with the rest obtained from reference TRBV18 and TRBJ1-5, is as follows: NAGVMQNPRHLVRRRGQEARLRCSPMKGHSHVYWYRQLPEEGLKFMVYLQKENIIDESGMPKERFSAEFPKEGPSILRIQQVVRGDSAAYFCASSPNGIGQPQHFGDGTRLSIL.

The chain carries TRBV9 and TRBJ1-1; D not resolved. The CDR3 has 14 residues. V gave up 3 bases and J gave up 0 bases, with 9 bases separating them. Per the germline V gene, CDR1 is SGDLS and CDR2 is YYNGEE. The DNA of the CDR3 is TGTGCCAGCAGCGGTGGAGAATTGAACACTGAAGCTTTCTTT. Its protein product is CASSGGELNTEAFF.

Turning to this clone: One end of the junction varies from germline; a read error may be responsible. This rearrangement joins TRBV6-1 to TRBJ2-4; D is unresolved. The CDR3 length is 14 residues. The germline CDR1 and CDR2 sequences are MNHNS and SASEGT. The CDR3 DNA reads as TGTGCCAGCCGTGAAGAGATAGCCAAAAACATTCAGTACTTC. Translated: CASREEIAKNIQYF.

The CDR3 here is CASSWEAGLEAFF. The DNA of the CDR3 is TGTGCCAGCAGCTGGGAGGCAGGCCTCGAAGCTTTCTTT. The V gene is TRBV11-3, the J gene TRBJ1-1; D is unclear. V was trimmed by 4 bases and J by 8 bases, leaving 14 bases between them. The CDR3 contains 13 residues. Germline V gene sequence: CDR1 SGHNT, CDR2 YENEEA.

The chain uses TRBV6-6 and TRBJ2-7; 7 bases fit TRBD1. The ends lost 7 bases at V and 6 bases at J; junction bases unmatched: 12. There are 14 residues in the CDR3. Germline V gene sequence: CDR1 MNHNY, CDR2 SVGAGI (reference sequence). CDR3 residues: CASTPGGVVSEQYF. Here the CDR3 DNA reads TGTGCCAGCACCCCAGGGGGTGTCGTCTCCGAGCAGTACTTC.

This sequence joins TRBV14 and TRBJ2-1; D possibly matches TRBD1 or TRBD2 (6 bases each). Trimming cost V 3 bases and J 10 bases, with 19 bases left between them. In germline, CDR1 is SGHDN, CDR2 FVKESK. The CDR3 sequence is 15 residues long. The CDR3 loop reads CASSQGRGRVLEQFF. In nucleotides, the CDR3 is TGTGCCAGCAGCCAGGGACGGGGGCGAGTTTTAGAGCAGTTCTTC.

This clone appeared once. The chain employs TRBV6-1 and TRBJ1-5, with D possibly being TRBD1 (6 bases). The CDR3 totals 15 residues. Trimming removed 3 bases at V and 7 bases at J, with 16 bases between. Germline-derived CDR1 and CDR2 are MNHNS and SASEGT. CDR3 coding DNA: TGTGCCAGCAGTGAGCCAACAGGGTTCACCCAGCCCCAGCATTTT. Its translation is CASSEPTGFTQPQHF.

The CDR3 DNA reads TGTGCCAGCAGCTTAGAGGAGCCCAGAAACACCATATATTTT. It codes for CASSLEEPRNTIYF. The chain employs TRBV7-9 and TRBJ1-3; D gene uncertain. CDR1 and CDR2 from the germline V gene are SEHNR and FQNEAQ (reference sequence). CDR3 size: 14 residues. Trimming removed 1 base from V and 5 bases from J, with 9 bases in between.

This chain uses TRBV5-6 with TRBJ2-1; the D is unclear. This CDR3 spans 13 amino acids. The germline V gene encodes CDR1 SGHDT and CDR2 YYEEEE. Trimming removed 4 bases at V and 5 bases at J, with 10 bases between. CDR3: CASSPWGNNEQFF. As DNA, the CDR3 is TGTGCCAGCAGCCCTTGGGGAAACAATGAGCAGTTCTTC.

The count of this clone is one. The rearrangement joins TRBV19 to TRBJ2-2; TRBD1 matches 8 bases. V was pared by 1 base and J by 5 bases, with 3 bases of the junction left unmatched. Germline CDR1 reads LNHDA; CDR2 reads SQIVND (reference sequence). CDR3 length equals 15 residues. The CDR3 DNA reads TGTGCCAGTAGTATAGGTAGACAGGGGACCGGGGAGCTGTTTTTT. It codes for CASSIGRQGTGELFF.

The chain combines TRBV5-1 with TRBJ1-2; D is uncertain. The CDR3 covers 13 residues. CDR1 is SGHRS, CDR2 YFSETQ, per germline. Trimming shortened V by 1 base and J by 6 bases, and 10 bases separated the two germline ends. CDR3 DNA sequence: TGCGCCAGCAGCTTGTTCCAGGTAGATGGCTACACCTTC. Translation gives CASSLFQVDGYTF.

V is TRBV21-1 and J is TRBJ2-5; the table assigns TRBD2, which was not confirmed against the DNA. TRBV21-1 is a known pseudogene. The CDR3 contains 20 residues. As DNA, the CDR3 is TGTGCCAGCAGCAAAAATGACAGTTATGGACTAGCATCTTCGAAAGAGACCCAGTACTTC. It encodes CASSKNDSYGLASSKETQYF.

V gene TRBV15 combines with J gene TRBJ2-3; 8 bases are a match to TRBD2. V lost 0 bases and J lost 2; bases outside the gene matches: 4. Per germline, CDR1 LNHNV and CDR2 YYDKDF (reference sequence). The CDR3 sequence is 16 residues long. The CDR3 bases are TGTGCCACCAGCAGAGAGCAAGCGGGGGCCACAGATACGCAGTATTTT. Encoded protein: CATSREQAGATDTQYF.

The V gene is TRBV2, the J gene TRBJ2-7, with 10 bases identical to TRBD2. Germline V gene lookup returns CDR1 SNHLY and CDR2 FYNNEI. This CDR3 region has 15 residues. V gave up 6 bases and J gave up 0 bases; unmatched junction bases: 5. The CDR3 bases are TGTGCCAGCAGCCGAGCGGGGGGGGACTCCTACGAGCAGTACTTC. It is translated as CASSRAGGDSYEQYF.

The chain recombines TRBV5-1 with TRBJ1-4; D is ambiguous. Trimming took 0 bases from V and 7 from J, leaving 13 bases between them. The germline CDR1 and CDR2 sequences are SGHRS and YFSETQ. This CDR3 region has 15 residues. The CDR3 is CASSLAGQEGEKLFF. DNA for the CDR3: TGCGCCAGCAGCTTGGCCGGGCAGGAGGGTGAAAAACTGTTTTTT.